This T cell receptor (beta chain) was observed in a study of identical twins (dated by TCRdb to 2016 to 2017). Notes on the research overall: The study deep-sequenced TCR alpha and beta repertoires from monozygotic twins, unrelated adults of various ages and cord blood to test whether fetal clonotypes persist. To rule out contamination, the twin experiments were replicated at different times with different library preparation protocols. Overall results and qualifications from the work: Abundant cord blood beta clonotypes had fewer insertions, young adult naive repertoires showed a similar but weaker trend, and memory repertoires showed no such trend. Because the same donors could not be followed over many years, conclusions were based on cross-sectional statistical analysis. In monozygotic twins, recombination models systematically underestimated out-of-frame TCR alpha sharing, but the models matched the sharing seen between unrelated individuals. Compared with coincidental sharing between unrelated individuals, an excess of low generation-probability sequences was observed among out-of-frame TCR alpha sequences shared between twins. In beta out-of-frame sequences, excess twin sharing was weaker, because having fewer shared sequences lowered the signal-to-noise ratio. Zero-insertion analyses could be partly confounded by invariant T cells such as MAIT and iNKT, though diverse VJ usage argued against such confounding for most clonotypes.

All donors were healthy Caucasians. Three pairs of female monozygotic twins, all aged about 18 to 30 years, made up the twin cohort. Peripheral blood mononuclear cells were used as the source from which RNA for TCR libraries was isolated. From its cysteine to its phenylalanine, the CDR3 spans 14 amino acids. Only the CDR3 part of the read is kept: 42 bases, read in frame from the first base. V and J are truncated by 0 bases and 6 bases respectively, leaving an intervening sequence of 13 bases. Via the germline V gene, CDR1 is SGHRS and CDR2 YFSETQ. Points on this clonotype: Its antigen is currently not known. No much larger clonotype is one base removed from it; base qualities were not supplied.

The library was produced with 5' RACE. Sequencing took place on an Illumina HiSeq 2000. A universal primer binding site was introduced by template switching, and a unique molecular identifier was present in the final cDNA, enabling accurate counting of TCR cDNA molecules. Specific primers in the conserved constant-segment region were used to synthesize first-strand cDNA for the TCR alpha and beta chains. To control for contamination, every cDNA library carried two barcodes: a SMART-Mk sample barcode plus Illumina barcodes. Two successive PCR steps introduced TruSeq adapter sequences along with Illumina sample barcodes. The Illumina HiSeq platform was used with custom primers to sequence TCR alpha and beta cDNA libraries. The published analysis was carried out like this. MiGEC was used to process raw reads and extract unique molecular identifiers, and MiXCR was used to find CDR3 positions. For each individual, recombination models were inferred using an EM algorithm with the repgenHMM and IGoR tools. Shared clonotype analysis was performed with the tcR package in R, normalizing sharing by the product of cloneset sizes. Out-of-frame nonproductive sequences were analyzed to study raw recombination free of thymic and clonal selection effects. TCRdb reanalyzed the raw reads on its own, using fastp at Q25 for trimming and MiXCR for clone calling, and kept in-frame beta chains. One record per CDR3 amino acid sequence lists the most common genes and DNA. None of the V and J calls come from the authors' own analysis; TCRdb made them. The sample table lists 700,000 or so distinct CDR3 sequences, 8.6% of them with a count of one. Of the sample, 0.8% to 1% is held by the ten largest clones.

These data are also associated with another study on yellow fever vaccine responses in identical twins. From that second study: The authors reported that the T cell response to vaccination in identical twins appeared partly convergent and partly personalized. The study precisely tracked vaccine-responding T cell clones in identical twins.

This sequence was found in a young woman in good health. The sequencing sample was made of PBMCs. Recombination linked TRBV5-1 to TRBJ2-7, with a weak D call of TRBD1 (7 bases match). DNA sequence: TGCGCCAGCAGCTTGGATTGGCAGGGGGGCGAGCAGTACTTC. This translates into CASSLDWQGGEQYF.